This T cell receptor (beta chain) was captured in a study of vaccination and CD4 T cells after COVID-19. An Oncomine TCR Beta short-read assay was used to sequence the DNA from cultured CD4+ T cells. TCRdb itself ran the PCR reads through MiXCR, one entry per CDR3 protein. This table holds about 12,000 distinct CDR3 sequences, roughly three quarters found once. Stated treatment: approximately nine-day PBMC culture with coronavirus spike peptide pools or control peptides (ViraFEST assay). Germline V gene lookup returns CDR1 MNHNS and CDR2 SASEGT. Trimming pared 5 bases from V and 4 bases from J, leaving 12 bases between. The CDR3 extends over 14 amino acids. Concerning this clonotype: What it recognizes is unknown.

This clonotype was obtained from a human donor who had recovered from COVID-19. Sequenced material: CD4+ T cells from blood, cultured in vitro. This rearrangement joins TRBV6-1 to TRBJ1-5; D unresolved. The CDR3 reads CASSIQTLNQPQHF. CDR3 sequence (DNA): TGTGCCAGCAGTATTCAGACTTTAAATCAGCCCCAGCATTTT.